The present TCR beta chain was sequenced within a study of blood T cell repertoires in COVID-19. Across the study: Collection of acute and convalescent COVID-19 samples took place in the United States, Italy and Spain. From T cells, B-cell-depleted T cells, or PBMCs came the material, which was cDNA or gDNA.

Under the authors' procedure: Estimated nucleated cell counts came from reference gene primer amplification. TCRdb's table, derived via immunoSEQ multiplex PCR, lists solely in-frame clones and lacks some. V and J calls and clone size come straight from that table; D and trimming were deduced from the DNA. Of tens of thousands of clones listed, 85% to 90% were seen once; the top ten hold around 15%. The CDR3 extends over 11 amino acids. V lost 4 bases and J 3 bases, leaving 4 bases between the germline ends. Germline lookup yields CDR1 SEHNR and CDR2 FQNEAQ (reference sequence). The chain combines TRBV7-9 with TRBJ2-7; D remains unclear. This receptor was obtained from a man in his 70s with acute or convalescent COVID-19. The sequenced sample was peripheral blood. The CDR3 loop is CASSSFYEQYV. The DNA for the CDR3 is TGTGCCAGCAGCTCTTTCTACGAGCAGTACGTC.